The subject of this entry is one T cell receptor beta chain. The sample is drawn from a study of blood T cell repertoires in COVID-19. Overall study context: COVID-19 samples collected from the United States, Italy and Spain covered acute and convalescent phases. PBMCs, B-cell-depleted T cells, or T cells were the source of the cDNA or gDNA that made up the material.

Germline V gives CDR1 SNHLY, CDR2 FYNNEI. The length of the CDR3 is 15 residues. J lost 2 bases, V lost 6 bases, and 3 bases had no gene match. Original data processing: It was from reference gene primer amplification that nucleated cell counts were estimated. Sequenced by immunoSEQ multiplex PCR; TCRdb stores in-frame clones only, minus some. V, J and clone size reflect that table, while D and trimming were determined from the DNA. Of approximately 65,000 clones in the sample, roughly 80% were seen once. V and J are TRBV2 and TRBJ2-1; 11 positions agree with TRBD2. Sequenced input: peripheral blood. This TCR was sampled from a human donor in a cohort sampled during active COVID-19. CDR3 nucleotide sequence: TGTGCCAGCAGCGGGACTAGCGGAACCTACAATGAGCAGTTCTTC. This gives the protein CASSGTSGTYNEQFF.